A single sample is the source of the 17 T cell receptor beta chains below, sequenced in a study of tumor-infiltrating lymphocytes in primary liver carcinoma. The roughly 18-34 mg bulk tissue piece was not sorted before simultaneous RNA and DNA extraction. Researchers generated TCR beta cDNA from roughly 500 ng of total RNA, relying on a constant-region primer. Three rounds of nested multiplex PCR with slightly modified ARM-PCR produced TCR beta libraries. In the first two PCR rounds, TRBV1-TRBV30 forward primers were paired with a C-beta reverse primer, and each round lasted roughly 9 cycles. TCRdb fed the multiplex PCR reads into MiXCR, producing one record per CDR3 protein. The sample holds roughly 190,000 distinct CDR3 sequences, approximately 80% seen once. Sequencing was carried out using tumor tissue from primary liver carcinoma. These receptors were taken from a man aged 40-49 years with primary liver carcinoma and hepatitis B virus infection.

Regarding this clonotype: Its ends do not fully match the called genes, so a read error is possible. This rearrangement joins TRBV5-1 to TRBJ1-1, with 7 bases matching TRBD1. The CDR3 is 14 residues long. CDR1 and CDR2 from the germline V gene are SGHRS and YFSETQ. The CDR3 bases are TGCGCCAGCACCCAAGGGGGCGCATATAGTGAAACTTTCTTT. Its protein product is CASTQGGAYSETFF. Combining the CDR3 with reference TRBV5-1 and TRBJ1-1 gives the whole variable domain KAGVTQTPRYLIKTRGQQVTLSCSPISGHRSVSWYQQTPGQGLQFLFEYFSETQRNKGNFPGRFSGRQFSNSRSEMNVSTLELGDSALYLCASTQGGAYSETFFGQGTRLTVV.

Remarks on this clonotype: With a much larger clone just one base away, this may be a read error. The V gene is TRBV14, the J gene TRBJ1-4, with D perhaps TRBD1 (5 bases). The CDR3 length is 13 residues. Germline V gene lookup returns CDR1 SGHDN and CDR2 FVKESK. CDR3 loop: CASSRGTGEKLYF. In DNA form, the CDR3 reads TGTGCCAGCAGCCGGGGGACTGGTGAAAAACTGTATTTT.

This clonotype is a singleton in its sample. The junction departs from the called germline gene at one end, perhaps through a read error. The V call is TRBV11-2, the J call TRBJ1-6; D gene ambiguous. CDR1 and CDR2 from the germline V gene are SGHAT and FQNNGV. The CDR3 spans 16 residues. The CDR3 loop is CASSLGNDGYNSPLYF. CDR3 bases: TGTGCCAGTAGCTTAGGGAACGACGGTTATAATTCACCCCTCTACTTT.

Comment on this clonotype: Being one base from a much bigger clone, this may be a read error. V is TRBV29-1 and J is TRBJ1-1; 7 bases line up with TRBD1. CDR3 length: 12 residues. The trim removed 8 bases at V and 5 bases at J, leaving 8 bases unmatched. The germline CDR1 and CDR2 sequences are SQVTM and ANQGSEA. This CDR3 is CSKGGPGTEAFF. Here the CDR3 DNA reads TGCAGCAAAGGGGGCCCGGGAACTGAAGCTTTCTTT.

As to this clonotype: The CDR3 does not close with the conserved phenylalanine or tryptophan, likely indicating a read error. The chain couples TRBV11-1 to TRBJ2-3, with TRBD1 matching 8 bases. This CDR3 is built from 16 residues. In germline, CDR1 is SGHAT, CDR2 FQDESV (reference sequence). For the CDR3, the DNA is TGTGCCAGCAGCTTAGAATCGGCAGGGGGCTTGGATATGCAGTATCTT. This sequence encodes CASSLESAGGLDMQYL.

The rearrangement links TRBV4-3 to TRBJ2-1; D is possibly TRBD2 (6 bases). CDR1 is LGHNA and CDR2 is YSLEER in the germline V gene. The CDR3 is made up of 16 amino acids. V lost 10 bases to trimming and J lost 7 bases, with 26 bases between them. CDR3 in amino acids: CANCQDRSGFQNEQFF. The CDR3 DNA reads as TGCGCCAACTGCCAAGATAGGAGCGGGTTTCAGAATGAGCAGTTCTTC.

The chain couples TRBV12-3 or TRBV12-4 to TRBJ2-1, with 9 positions matching TRBD2. The CDR3 has 17 amino acids. Trimming cost V 5 bases and J 2 bases; bases outside gene matches: 10. The CDR3 here is CASSLALAGPPYNEQFF. CDR3 DNA sequence: TGTGCCAGCAGTCTGGCACTAGCGGGTCCTCCCTACAATGAGCAGTTCTTC.

Details on this clonotype: The conserved closing phenylalanine or tryptophan is absent in this CDR3, likely reflecting a read error. The DNA is omitted, as the CDR3 cannot be located on it reliably, and the CDR3 follows TCRdb's listing. The chain couples TRBV29-1 to TRBJ2-1; TRBD2 is the table's D call, not checked against the DNA. Counting both end residues, the CDR3 totals 13 amino acids. From germline, CDR1 is SQVTM and CDR2 ANQGSEA. CDR3 loop: CSGTSGKLYEWFS.

Of note for this clonotype: The junction differs from germline at one of its ends, possibly a read error. This sequence joins TRBV6-1 and TRBJ2-3, with a weak D call TRBD2 (5 bases). The CDR3 runs 15 residues. The germline CDR1 and CDR2 sequences are MNHNS and SASEGT. The CDR3 region is CVSSESGSSSSTQYF. In nucleotides, the CDR3 is TGTGTCAGCAGTGAAAGTGGGAGTAGTAGCAGTACGCAGTATTTT.

This clonotype came up many times. This chain connects TRBV4-2 to TRBJ2-1; TRBD2 aligns across 9 bases. In germline, CDR1 is LGHNA, CDR2 YNFKEQ. V shed 0 bases and J 1 base; nucleotides not matched to a gene: 1. The CDR3 consists of 16 residues. CDR3 nucleotide sequence: TGTGCCAGCAGCCAAGAGACTAGCGGATCCTACAATGAGCAGTTCTTC. Amino acids: CASSQETSGSYNEQFF.

V and J are TRBV11-2 and TRBJ1-4; tentatively, D is TRBD1 (5 bases). CDR1 SGHAT and CDR2 FQNNGV come from the germline V gene. The CDR3 contains 15 residues. The CDR3 region has the DNA TGTGTCACTAGCTTAGGGGCCGCCGTGAATGAAAAACTGTTTTTT. Protein: CVTSLGAAVNEKLFF.

Remarks on this clonotype: A clone one base away is much larger, so this may be a read error. The chain is built from TRBV5-1 and TRBJ2-3, with a possible D match to TRBD2 (6 bases). This CDR3 has 15 amino acids. The germline V gene encodes CDR1 SGHRS and CDR2 YFSETQ. The DNA for the CDR3 is TGCACCAGCAGCTTGGACGGGAGTACGACAGATACGCAGTATTTT. The encoded protein is CTSSLDGSTTDTQYF.

Of note for this clonotype: The CDR3 does not close with the conserved phenylalanine or tryptophan, likely indicating a read error. This chain connects TRBV6-5 to TRBJ1-4; D not resolved. The germline CDR1 and CDR2 sequences are MNHEY and SVGAGI. There are 14 residues in the CDR3. The CDR3 here is CASRMITTNKKLFL. The CDR3 nucleotides are TGTGCCAGCAGAATGATTACAACTAATAAAAAACTGTTTTTA.

Comment on this clonotype: A read error may account for a junction end that differs from germline. V and J are TRBV11-1 and TRBJ2-3; tentative D call: TRBD2 (5 bases). This CDR3 has 15 residues. Germline assignment: CDR1 SGHAT and CDR2 FQDESV (reference sequence). For the CDR3, the DNA is TGTGCTAGCAGTTTGCCGAGGGAGAGCACAGATACACAGAATTTT. Residues: CASSLPRESTDTQNF.

In the case of this clonotype: Lacking the conserved final phenylalanine or tryptophan, this CDR3 likely reflects a read error. This chain connects TRBV29-1 to TRBJ2-3; 11 bases match TRBD2. Germline V gene lookup returns CDR1 SQVTM and CDR2 ANQGSEA. There are 15 residues in the CDR3. CDR3 sequence: CSVSGTSGRGDMQYI. The DNA for the CDR3 is TGCAGCGTCTCCGGGACTAGCGGTCGGGGAGATATGCAGTATATT.

This clonotype was picked up one time. The junction differs from germline at one of its ends, possibly a read error. The genes are TRBV11-2 and TRBJ2-7, with no clear D. The length of the CDR3 is 11 residues. CDR1 and CDR2 (germline): SGHAT, FQNNGV. The CDR3 DNA reads as TGTGTCTGCAGCTTATCCTACGAGCAGTATTTC. Encoded protein: CVCSLSYEQYF.

The chain joins TRBV4-1 to TRBJ2-7; no definite D call. The V gene's germline CDR1 is MGHRA and CDR2 YSYEKL. This CDR3 is 15 amino acids long. Trimming took 2 bases from V and 9 from J, leaving 20 bases between them. The CDR3 bases are TGCGCCAGCAGCCAAAATAAGGCAATAGCCATGGCGCAGTACTTC. It is translated as CASSQNKAIAMAQYF.